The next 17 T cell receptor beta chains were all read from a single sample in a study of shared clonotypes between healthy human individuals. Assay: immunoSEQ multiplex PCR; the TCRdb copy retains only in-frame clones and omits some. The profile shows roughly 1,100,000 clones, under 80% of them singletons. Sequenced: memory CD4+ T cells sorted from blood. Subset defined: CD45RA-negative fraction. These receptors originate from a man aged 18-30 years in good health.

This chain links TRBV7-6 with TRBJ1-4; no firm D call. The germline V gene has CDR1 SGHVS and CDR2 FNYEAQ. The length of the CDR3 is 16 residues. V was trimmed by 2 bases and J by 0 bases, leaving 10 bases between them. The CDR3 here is CASSLQSVATNEKLFF. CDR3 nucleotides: TGTGCCAGCAGCTTACAATCGGTTGCAACTAATGAAAAACTGTTTTTT.

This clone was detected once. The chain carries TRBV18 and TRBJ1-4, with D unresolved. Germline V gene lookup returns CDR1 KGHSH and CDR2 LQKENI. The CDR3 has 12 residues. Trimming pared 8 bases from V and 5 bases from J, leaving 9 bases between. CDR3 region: CASADRNEKLFF. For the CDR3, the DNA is TGTGCCAGCGCAGACCGAAATGAAAAACTGTTTTTT.

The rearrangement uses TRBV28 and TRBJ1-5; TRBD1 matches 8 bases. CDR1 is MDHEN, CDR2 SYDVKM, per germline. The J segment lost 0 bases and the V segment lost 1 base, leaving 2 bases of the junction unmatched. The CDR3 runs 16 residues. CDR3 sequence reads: CASSLFGQGSNQPQHF. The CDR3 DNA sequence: TGTGCCAGCAGTTTATTTGGACAGGGTAGCAATCAGCCCCAGCATTTT.

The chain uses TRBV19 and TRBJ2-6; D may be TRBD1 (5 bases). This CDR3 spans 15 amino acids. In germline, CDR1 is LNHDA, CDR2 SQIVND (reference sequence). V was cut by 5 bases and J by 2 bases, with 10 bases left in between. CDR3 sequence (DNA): TGTGCCAGTAGTCTGAAGGGGACTGGGGCCAACGTCCTGACTTTC. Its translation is CASSLKGTGANVLTF.

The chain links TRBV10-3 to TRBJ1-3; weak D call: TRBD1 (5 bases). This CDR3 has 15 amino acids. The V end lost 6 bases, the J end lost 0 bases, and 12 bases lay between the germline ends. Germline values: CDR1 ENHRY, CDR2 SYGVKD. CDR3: CAIRVTGTSGNTIYF. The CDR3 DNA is TGTGCCATCAGAGTTACCGGGACCTCTGGAAACACCATATATTTT.

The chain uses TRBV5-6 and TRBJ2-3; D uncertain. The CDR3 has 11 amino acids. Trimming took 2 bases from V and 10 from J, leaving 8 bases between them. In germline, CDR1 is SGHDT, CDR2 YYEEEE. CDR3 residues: CASSFRRAQYF. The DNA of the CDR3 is TGTGCCAGCAGCTTCCGACGGGCGCAGTATTTT.

The CDR3 protein is CASSPTSEGYTF. The CDR3 nucleotides read TGTGCCAGCAGCCCAACATCGGAGGGCTACACCTTC. The J gene is TRBJ1-2, the V gene TRBV11-2; D is uncertain. Germline CDR1 is SGHAT and CDR2 is FQNNGV. This CDR3 region has 12 residues. V lost 5 bases and J 8 bases, leaving 12 bases between the germline ends.

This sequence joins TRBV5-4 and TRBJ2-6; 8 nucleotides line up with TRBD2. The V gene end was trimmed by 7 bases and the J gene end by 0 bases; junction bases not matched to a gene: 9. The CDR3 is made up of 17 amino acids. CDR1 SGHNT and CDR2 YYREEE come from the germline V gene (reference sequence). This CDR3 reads CASQQAGVFSGANVLTF. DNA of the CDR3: TGTGCCAGCCAACAAGCGGGGGTGTTCTCTGGGGCCAACGTCCTGACTTTC.

The CDR3 DNA reads as TGTGCCAGCAGAGGGGCCGAGACCCAGTACTTC. The encoded protein is CASRGAETQYF. This chain links TRBV2 with TRBJ2-5; weak D call: TRBD1 (5 bases). CDR3 length: 11 amino acids. Germline V gene sequence: CDR1 SNHLY, CDR2 FYNNEI. Trimming left V 6 bases short and J 5 bases short, with 7 bases between. Full variable domain (rest looked up from reference TRBV2 and TRBJ2-5): EPEVTQTPSHQVTQMGQEVILRCVPISNHLYFYWYRQILGQKVEFLVSFYNNEISEKSEIFDDQFSVERPDGSNFTLKIRSTKLEDSAMYFCASRGAETQYFGPGTRLLVL.

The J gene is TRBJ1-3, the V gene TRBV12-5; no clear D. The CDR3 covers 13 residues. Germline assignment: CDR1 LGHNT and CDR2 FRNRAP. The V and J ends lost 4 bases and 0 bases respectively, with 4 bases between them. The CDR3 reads CASGYSSGNTIYF. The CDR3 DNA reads TGTGCTAGTGGTTACAGCTCTGGAAACACCATATATTTT.

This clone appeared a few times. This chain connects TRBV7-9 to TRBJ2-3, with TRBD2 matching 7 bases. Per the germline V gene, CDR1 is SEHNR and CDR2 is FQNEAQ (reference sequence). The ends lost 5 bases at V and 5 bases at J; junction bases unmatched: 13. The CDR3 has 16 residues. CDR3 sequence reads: CASSDPWAGEIDTQYF. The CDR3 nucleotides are TGTGCCAGCAGCGACCCCTGGGCGGGAGAGATAGATACGCAGTATTTT.

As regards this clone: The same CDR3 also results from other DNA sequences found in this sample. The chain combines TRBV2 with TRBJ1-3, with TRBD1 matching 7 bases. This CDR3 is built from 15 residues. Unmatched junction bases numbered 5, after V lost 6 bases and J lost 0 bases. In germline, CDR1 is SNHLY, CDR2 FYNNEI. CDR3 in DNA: TGTGCCAGCAGACCTCAGGGGGGCTCTGGAAACACCATATATTTT. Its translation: CASRPQGGSGNTIYF.

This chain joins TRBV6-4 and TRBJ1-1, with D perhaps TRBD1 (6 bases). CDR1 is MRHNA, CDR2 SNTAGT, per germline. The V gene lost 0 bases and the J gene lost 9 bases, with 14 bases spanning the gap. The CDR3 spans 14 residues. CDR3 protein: CASSDSMSGTKAFF. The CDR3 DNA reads TGTGCCAGCAGTGACTCGATGTCCGGGACAAAAGCTTTCTTT.

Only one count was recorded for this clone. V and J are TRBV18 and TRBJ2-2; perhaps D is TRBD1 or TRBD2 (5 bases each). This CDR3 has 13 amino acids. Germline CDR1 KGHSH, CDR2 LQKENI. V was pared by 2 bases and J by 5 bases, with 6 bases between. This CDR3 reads CASSPGTTGELFF. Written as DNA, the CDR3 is TGTGCCAGCTCACCAGGGACGACCGGGGAGCTGTTTTTT.

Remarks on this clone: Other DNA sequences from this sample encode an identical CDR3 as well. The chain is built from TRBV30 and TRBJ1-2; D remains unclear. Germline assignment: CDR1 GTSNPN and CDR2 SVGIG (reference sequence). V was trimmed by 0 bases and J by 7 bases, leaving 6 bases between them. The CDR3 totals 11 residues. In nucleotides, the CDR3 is TGTGCCTGGAGTGTAAGGGCTGGCTACACCTTC. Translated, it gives CAWSVRAGYTF.

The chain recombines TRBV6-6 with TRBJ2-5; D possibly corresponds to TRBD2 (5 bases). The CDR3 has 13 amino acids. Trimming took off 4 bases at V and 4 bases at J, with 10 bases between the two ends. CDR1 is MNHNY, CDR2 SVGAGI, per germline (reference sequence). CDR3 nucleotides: TGTGCCAGCAGTTTTCAGGCGGGAGAGACCCAGTACTTC. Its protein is CASSFQAGETQYF.

CDR3 sequence: CASSYLGDRGPGELFF. CDR3 nucleotides: TGTGCCAGCAGTTACTTAGGGGACAGGGGACCCGGGGAGCTGTTTTTT. The rearrangement uses TRBV6-5 and TRBJ2-2, with 10 bases identical to TRBD1. V dropped 1 base and J dropped 6; count of bases not matched to a gene: 5. Germline CDR1 is MNHEY and CDR2 is SVGAGI. The CDR3 length is 16 residues.